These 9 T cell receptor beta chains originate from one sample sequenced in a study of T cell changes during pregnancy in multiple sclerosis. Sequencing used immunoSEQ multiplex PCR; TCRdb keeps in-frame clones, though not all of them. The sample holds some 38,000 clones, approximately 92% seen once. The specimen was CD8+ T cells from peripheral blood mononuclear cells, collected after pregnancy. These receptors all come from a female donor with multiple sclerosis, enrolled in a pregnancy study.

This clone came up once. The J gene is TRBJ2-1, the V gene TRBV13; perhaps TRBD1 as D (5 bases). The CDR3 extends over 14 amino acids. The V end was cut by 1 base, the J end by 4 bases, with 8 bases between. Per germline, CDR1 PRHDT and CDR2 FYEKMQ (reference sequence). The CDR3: CASSLDRNYNEQFF. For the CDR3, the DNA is TGTGCCAGCAGCTTAGACAGGAATTACAATGAGCAGTTCTTC.

The CDR3 DNA reads TGTGCCAGCAGAGGACAATCCCTCCACTTT. Residues: CASRGQSLHF. This chain connects TRBV2 to TRBJ1-6; D perhaps matches TRBD1 (5 bases). Germline V gives CDR1 SNHLY, CDR2 FYNNEI. The CDR3 has 10 residues. The V end was cut by 6 bases, the J end by 14 bases, with 8 bases between.

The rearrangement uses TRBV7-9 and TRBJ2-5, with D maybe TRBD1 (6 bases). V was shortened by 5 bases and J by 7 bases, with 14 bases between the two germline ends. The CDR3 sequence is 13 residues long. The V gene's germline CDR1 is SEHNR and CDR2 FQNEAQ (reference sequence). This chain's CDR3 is CASSPSTGLTQYF. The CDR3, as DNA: TGTGCCAGCAGCCCCTCAACAGGGCTGACCCAGTACTTC.

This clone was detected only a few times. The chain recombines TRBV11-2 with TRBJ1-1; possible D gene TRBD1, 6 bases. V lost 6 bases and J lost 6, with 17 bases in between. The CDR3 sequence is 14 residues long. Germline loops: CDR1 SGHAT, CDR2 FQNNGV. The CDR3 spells CASSSRVGGAEAFF. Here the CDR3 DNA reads TGTGCCAGCAGTTCCAGGGTAGGGGGGGCTGAAGCTTTCTTT.

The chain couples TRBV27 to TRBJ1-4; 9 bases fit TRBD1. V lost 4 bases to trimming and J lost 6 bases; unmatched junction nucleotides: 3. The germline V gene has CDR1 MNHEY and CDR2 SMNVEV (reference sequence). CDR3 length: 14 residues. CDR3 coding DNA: TGTGCCAGCAGTTACGGGACAGGGTATGAAAAACTGTTTTTT. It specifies CASSYGTGYEKLFF.

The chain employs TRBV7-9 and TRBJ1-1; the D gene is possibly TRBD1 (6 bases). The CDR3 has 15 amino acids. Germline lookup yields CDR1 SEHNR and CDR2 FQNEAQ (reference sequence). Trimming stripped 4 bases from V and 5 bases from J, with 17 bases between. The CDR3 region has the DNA TGTGCCAGCAGCTATAGGGGGGGGGTTGGGACTGAAGCTTTCTTT. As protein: CASSYRGGVGTEAFF.

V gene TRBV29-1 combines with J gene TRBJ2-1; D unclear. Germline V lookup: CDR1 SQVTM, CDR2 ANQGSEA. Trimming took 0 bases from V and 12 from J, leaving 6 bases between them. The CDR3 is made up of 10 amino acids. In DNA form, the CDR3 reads TGCAGCGTTGAAGAATCGGGGCAGTTCTTC. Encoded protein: CSVEESGQFF.

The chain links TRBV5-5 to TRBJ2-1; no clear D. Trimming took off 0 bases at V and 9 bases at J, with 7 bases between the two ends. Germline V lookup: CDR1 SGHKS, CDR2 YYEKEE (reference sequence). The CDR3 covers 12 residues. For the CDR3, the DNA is TGTGCCAGCAGCTTGGAGAGTGTTGAGCAGTTCTTC. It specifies CASSLESVEQFF.

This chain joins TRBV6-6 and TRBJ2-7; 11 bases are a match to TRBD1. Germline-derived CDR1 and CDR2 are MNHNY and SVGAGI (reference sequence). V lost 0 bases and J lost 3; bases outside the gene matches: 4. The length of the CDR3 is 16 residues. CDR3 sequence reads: CASSYSRDRGDYEQYF. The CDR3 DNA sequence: TGTGCCAGCAGTTACTCCCGGGACAGGGGGGACTACGAGCAGTACTTC.